Below are 22 T cell receptor beta chains sequenced from a single sample in a study of cytomegalovirus exposure and HLA in healthy donors (dated by TCRdb to about 2017). The protocol used for the library was the immunoSEQ multiplex PCR assay. A mixture of 60 forward primers for TCR Vbeta segments and 13 reverse primers for TCR Jbeta segments was used in the multiplex PCR. Here the immuneACCESS table is served through TCRdb, limited to in-frame sequences with V and J called. Missing clones are a known gap in these copies; in checked studies unresolved V genes cover under half, and the rest lacks a known reason. This sample holds some 140,000 clones; roughly 80% were observed only once. Clones ranked in the top ten supply over 2% of the sample. Sequencing input: PBMCs. The receptors stem from a man aged 25-45 years in good health and CMV-seronegative.

The chain recombines TRBV30 with TRBJ2-2, with D possibly being TRBD1 (6 bases). The ends were cut back, 4 bases at V and 5 bases at J, with 11 bases in the middle. The germline gives CDR1 GTSNPN, CDR2 SVGIG (reference sequence). The CDR3 spans 13 residues. CDR3 region: CAWTKTGTGELFF. The CDR3, as DNA: TGTGCCTGGACCAAAACAGGGACCGGGGAGCTGTTTTTT.

V and J are TRBV6-5 and TRBJ2-7; 7 nucleotides align to TRBD2. Trimming cost V 0 bases and J 4 bases; bases outside gene matches: 6. Germline values: CDR1 MNHEY, CDR2 SVGAGI. This CDR3 is 15 amino acids long. Written as DNA, the CDR3 is TGTGCCAGCAGTTACTCGGCGGGAGTAGGTTACGAGCAGTACTTC. It yields the protein CASSYSAGVGYEQYF.

This clone is a singleton in its sample. The rearrangement links TRBV19 to TRBJ2-3; the D gene is possibly TRBD1 (6 bases). This CDR3 spans 14 amino acids. Trimming removed 4 bases at V and 0 bases at J, with 8 bases between. CDR1 is LNHDA and CDR2 is SQIVND in the germline V gene (reference sequence). The CDR3 here is CASSTDRSTDTQYF. In DNA, the CDR3 is TGTGCCAGTAGTACGGACAGAAGCACAGATACGCAGTATTTT.

The J gene is TRBJ1-1, the V gene TRBV18; D uncertain. Per germline, CDR1 KGHSH and CDR2 LQKENI. The CDR3 totals 13 residues. V lost 3 bases and J lost 0, with 5 bases in between. CDR3 in amino acids: CASSPPVNTEAFF. The CDR3 nucleotides read TGTGCCAGCTCACCGCCGGTGAACACTGAAGCTTTCTTT.

This clone was picked up one time. CDR3 sequence (DNA): TGTGCCAGCAGGAGTAGCGGGAGTACAGATACGCAGTATTTT. Its protein is CASRSSGSTDTQYF. The rearrangement links TRBV28 to TRBJ2-3, with TRBD2 matching 9 bases. Germline V lookup: CDR1 MDHEN, CDR2 SYDVKM. This CDR3 has 14 residues. The V segment lost 6 bases and the J segment 3 bases; nucleotides outside the gene matches: 4.

This chain connects TRBV2 to TRBJ2-6; 9 positions match TRBD1. V gave up 9 bases and J gave up 0 bases; unmatched junction bases: 9. The germline gives CDR1 SNHLY, CDR2 FYNNEI. This CDR3 is built from 17 residues. The CDR3 reads CASRPGQGLSGANVLTF. The CDR3, as DNA: TGTGCCAGTAGACCGGGACAGGGACTCTCTGGGGCCAACGTCCTGACTTTC. Combining the CDR3 with reference TRBV2 and TRBJ2-6 gives the whole variable domain EPEVTQTPSHQVTQMGQEVILRCVPISNHLYFYWYRQILGQKVEFLVSFYNNEISEKSEIFDDQFSVERPDGSNFTLKIRSTKLEDSAMYFCASRPGQGLSGANVLTFGAGSRLTVL.

This sequence joins TRBV2 and TRBJ2-5; a possible D gene is TRBD2 (6 bases). The CDR3 totals 16 residues. Between the trimmed V and J ends, which lost 2 bases and 5 bases, there was a span of 18 bases. Looked up from germline, CDR1 is SNHLY and CDR2 is FYNNEI. CDR3 nucleotide sequence: TGTGCCAGCAGTGAATGGGACTCAGGATCTATCGAGACCCAGTACTTC. Protein: CASSEWDSGSIETQYF.

A word on this clone: One end of the junction fails to match germline, which may point to a read error. The rearrangement uses TRBV5-4 and TRBJ1-1, with D possibly being TRBD1 (6 bases). This CDR3 region has 13 residues. The germline CDR1 and CDR2 sequences are SGHNT and YYREEE (reference sequence). Here the CDR3 reads CASKGGANTEAFF. In nucleotides, the CDR3 is TGTGCGAGCAAAGGGGGGGCGAACACTGAAGCTTTCTTT.

The V call is TRBV4-1, the J call TRBJ2-7; a weak D match, TRBD1 (6 bases). The CDR3 contains 15 residues. Deletions cut 3 bases from V and 4 bases from J, with 16 bases between. CDR1 is MGHRA, CDR2 YSYEKL, per germline. The CDR3 protein is CASSHQDSQYYEQYF. The CDR3, as DNA: TGCGCCAGCAGCCATCAGGACAGTCAGTATTACGAGCAGTACTTC.

The chain recombines TRBV9 with TRBJ1-1; D gene unclear. Germline V CDR1 and CDR2: SGDLS, YYNGEE. The CDR3 covers 13 residues. Trimming left V 2 bases short and J 3 bases short, with 8 bases between. The chain's CDR3 is CASSVSLDTEAFF. The CDR3 nucleotides are TGTGCCAGCAGCGTCAGTCTAGACACTGAAGCTTTCTTT.

This clone was observed a few times. The CDR3, as DNA: TGTGCCACCTGTGGGGCCTCGACAGGGGATAATGAGCAGTTCTTC. Its protein is CATCGASTGDNEQFF. The J gene is TRBJ2-1, the V gene TRBV10-3, with 8 bases aligning to TRBD1. The ends lost 10 bases at V and 7 bases at J; junction bases unmatched: 15. Germline lookup yields CDR1 ENHRY and CDR2 SYGVKD. The CDR3 sequence is 15 residues long.

This chain links TRBV15 with TRBJ1-2, with 10 positions matching TRBD1. V trimming: 5 bases; J trimming: 4 bases; junction bases outside the gene matches: 4. Germline V gene sequence: CDR1 LNHNV, CDR2 YYDKDF (reference sequence). This CDR3 region has 14 residues. The DNA for the CDR3 is TGTGCCACCAGCTGGGGACAGGGGACCTATGGCTACACCTTC. It specifies CATSWGQGTYGYTF.

About this clone: The identical CDR3 is also encoded by other nucleotide sequences in the sample. This chain joins TRBV9 and TRBJ2-3; 10 nucleotides match TRBD2. The CDR3 extends over 16 amino acids. The germline gives CDR1 SGDLS, CDR2 YYNGEE. V lost 0 bases, J lost 3 bases, and 4 bases stayed unmatched. CDR3 in DNA: TGTGCCAGCAGCGTAGGGTTAGCGGGAGGAACAGATACGCAGTATTTT. Its protein is CASSVGLAGGTDTQYF.

The J gene is TRBJ2-1, the V gene TRBV5-1, with D perhaps matching TRBD1 (5 bases). V dropped 2 bases and J dropped 3 bases, with 9 bases sitting between them. Per germline, CDR1 SGHRS and CDR2 YFSETQ. This CDR3 is built from 14 residues. CDR3 protein: CASSFRQNYNEQFF. As DNA, the CDR3 is TGCGCCAGCAGCTTTCGACAGAACTACAATGAGCAGTTCTTC. The full variable domain, its missing parts supplied by reference TRBV5-1 and TRBJ2-1, is KAGVTQTPRYLIKTRGQQVTLSCSPISGHRSVSWYQQTPGQGLQFLFEYFSETQRNKGNFPGRFSGRQFSNSRSEMNVSTLELGDSALYLCASSFRQNYNEQFFGPGTRLTVL.

The chain links TRBV27 to TRBJ1-6; possibly TRBD1 for D (5 bases). The V gene lost 6 bases and the J gene lost 12 bases, with 12 bases spanning the gap. Germline V CDR1 and CDR2: MNHEY, SMNVEV (reference sequence). The length of the CDR3 is 12 residues. The CDR3 DNA sequence: TGTGCCAGCAGCCGGGGGTCCGGACCCCTCCACTTT. This codes for CASSRGSGPLHF.

The chain has TRBV6-6 and TRBJ2-1; D might be TRBD1 (6 bases). V was cut by 4 bases and J by 2 bases, with 9 bases left in between. There are 14 residues in the CDR3. Germline loops: CDR1 MNHNY, CDR2 SVGAGI (reference sequence). CDR3 loop: CASSSRGPYNEQFF. Here the CDR3 DNA reads TGTGCCAGCAGTTCCAGGGGCCCCTACAATGAGCAGTTCTTC.

The rearrangement links TRBV11-2 to TRBJ2-5; D remains ambiguous. CDR3 length equals 14 residues. CDR1 is SGHAT, CDR2 FQNNGV, per germline. The V end was cut by 2 bases, the J end by 2 bases, with 9 bases between. CDR3 residues: CASSLQATQETQYF. CDR3 nucleotides: TGTGCCAGCAGCTTACAGGCCACACAAGAGACCCAGTACTTC.

This clone came up once. The chain is built from TRBV5-8 and TRBJ2-3; tentatively, D is TRBD2 (5 bases). This CDR3 contains 16 residues. V was pared by 0 bases and J by 3 bases, with 14 bases between. Germline V gives CDR1 SGHTS, CDR2 YDEGEE. The CDR3 region has the DNA TGTGCCAGCAGCTTGGCCATTTCCAGAGGGACAGATACGCAGTATTTT. As protein: CASSLAISRGTDTQYF.

The rearrangement uses TRBV4-2 and TRBJ2-3, with 10 bases identical to TRBD2. The CDR3 covers 17 residues. V lost 0 bases and J lost 6; bases outside the gene matches: 9. Germline lookup yields CDR1 LGHNA and CDR2 YNFKEQ. CDR3 in DNA: TGTGCCAGCAGCCAAGACCCCCTAGCGGGAGCCGCGGATACGCAGTATTTT. Its protein is CASSQDPLAGAADTQYF.

The sample holds a few counts of this clone. The chain has TRBV7-2 and TRBJ1-5; TRBD1 aligns across 8 bases. V was clipped by 5 bases and J by 5 bases; unmatched bases: 5. The CDR3 has 14 amino acids. Germline loops: CDR1 SGHTA, CDR2 FQGNSA. The chain's CDR3 is CASSGLQGDQPQHF. The DNA for the CDR3 is TGTGCCAGCAGCGGCCTACAGGGGGATCAGCCCCAGCATTTT.

The chain is built from TRBV5-1 and TRBJ2-3; TRBD1 matches 8 bases. V was pared by 3 bases and J by 4 bases, with 7 bases of the junction left unmatched. This CDR3 is built from 15 residues. Germline values: CDR1 SGHRS, CDR2 YFSETQ. CDR3 DNA: TGCGCCAGCAGCTGGGCCGGACAGGGTCCAGATACGCAGTATTTT. This encodes CASSWAGQGPDTQYF.

V gene TRBV7-8 combines with J gene TRBJ2-5, with 7 positions matching TRBD2. The CDR3 runs to 14 residues. Germline CDR1 reads SGHVS; CDR2 reads FQNEAQ. J was trimmed by 1 base and V by 5 bases; bases with no gene match: 4. CDR3 in amino acids: CASSRLALQETQYF. The DNA of the CDR3 is TGTGCCAGCAGCCGACTAGCCCTCCAAGAGACCCAGTACTTC.